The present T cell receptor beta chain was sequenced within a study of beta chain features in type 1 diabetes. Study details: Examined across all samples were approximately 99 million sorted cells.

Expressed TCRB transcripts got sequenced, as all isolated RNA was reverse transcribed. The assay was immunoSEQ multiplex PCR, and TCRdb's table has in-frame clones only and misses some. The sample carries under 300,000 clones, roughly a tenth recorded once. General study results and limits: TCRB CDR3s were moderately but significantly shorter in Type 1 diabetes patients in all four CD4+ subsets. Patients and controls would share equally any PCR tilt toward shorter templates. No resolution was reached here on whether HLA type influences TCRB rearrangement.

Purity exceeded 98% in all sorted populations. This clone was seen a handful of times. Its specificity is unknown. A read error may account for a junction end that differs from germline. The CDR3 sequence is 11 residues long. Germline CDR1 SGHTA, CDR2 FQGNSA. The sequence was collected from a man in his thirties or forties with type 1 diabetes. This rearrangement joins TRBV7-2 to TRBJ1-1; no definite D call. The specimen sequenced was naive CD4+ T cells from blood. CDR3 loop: CASRLALEAFF. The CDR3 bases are TGTGCCAGCAGATTAGCCCTTGAAGCTTTCTTT.